This is a list of T cell receptor beta chains from one sample in a study of regulatory T cells in long-lasting Graves disease. TCRdb re-called the multiplex PCR reads with MiXCR, one entry per CDR3 protein. Of about 470,000 distinct CDR3 sequences listed, 14% to 15% are singletons. These data were likewise used in another study, on T cells in Graves' hyperthyroidism and ophthalmopathy.

Sequences were derived from peripheral blood mononuclear cells (PBMCs), sampled at new diagnosis, from a patient treated with antithyroid drugs. The receptors stem from a woman younger than 45 with Graves disease. The conserved cysteine and the conserved F or W are not part of the CDR3 here. Fields, in order: CDR3 length, V gene, J gene, CDR3 protein.

15,TRBV7-2,TRBJ2-2,ASSPLRTSGRAGELF
12,TRBV24-1,TRBJ1-5,ATSDPQGGQPQH
15,TRBV9,TRBJ2-1,ASSAPRGLAGVNEQF
14,TRBV29-1,TRBJ1-1,SVRGGLGTDNTEAF
13,TRBV5-1,TRBJ1-2,ASSWGTTGNYGYT
13,TRBV4-1,TRBJ2-7,ASSPGGQGVYEQY
13,TRBV19,TRBJ2-7,ASSRTGGVIDEQY
9,TRBV7-9,TRBJ2-5,ASGPVETQY
14,TRBV27,TRBJ2-2,ASSSRGQLNTGELF
15,TRBV5-1,TRBJ2-1,ASSLEPSGTPNNEQF
11,TRBV6-1,TRBJ1-3,ASSETSGNTIY
9,TRBV27,TRBJ2-7,ASRTSLEQY
14,TRBV12-3/TRBV12-4,TRBJ1-5,ASSQRGTYSNQPQH
14,TRBV7-9,TRBJ2-3,ASSDGLAGGTDTQY
11,TRBV28,TRBJ2-1,ASSLGEYNEQF
10,TRBV27,TRBJ2-3,ASRQGIDTQY
10,TRBV19,TRBJ1-5,ASSMESQPQH
11,TRBV3-1,TRBJ2-7,ASRGEDYYEQY
11,TRBV5-5,TRBJ2-5,ASSLGGLATQY
12,TRBV9,TRBJ2-3,ASSAGGGRDTQY
13,TRBV6-1,TRBJ2-1,AHEEGTGGANEQF
12,TRBV19,TRBJ2-7,ASTAGGSSYEQY
13,TRBV28,TRBJ2-2,ASFLGGLGTGELF
14,TRBV30,TRBJ1-1,AWSAGGGWLNTEAF
12,TRBV2,TRBJ1-6,ASTRDRHNSPLH
15,TRBV5-1,TRBJ1-4,ASSREPGGVSGEKLF
14,TRBV19,TRBJ1-3,ASSPGRGGTGNTIY
11,TRBV20-1,TRBJ1-1,SARGAGYTEAF